The next 3 T cell receptor beta chains were all read from a single sample in a study of identical twins. One entry per CDR3 protein results from TCRdb running MiXCR on the 5' RACE reads. The top ten clones hold around 8% of a sample with roughly 150,000 distinct CDR3 sequences, 3% to 4.5% of them seen once. Sequenced: memory T cells sorted from blood. The receptors derive from a man younger than 35 in good health.

The chain combines TRBV12-5 with TRBJ2-1; 7 bases map to TRBD2. Looked up from germline, CDR1 is LGHNT and CDR2 is FRNRAP. Trimming took 4 bases from V and 1 from J; bases not matched to a gene: 1. The CDR3 consists of 14 residues. The CDR3, as DNA: TGTGCTAGTGGTTCCGGGAGGTCCTACAATGAGCAGTTCTTC. Its translation is CASGSGRSYNEQFF.

This clonotype has a handful of counts. The chain's CDR3 is CASSGTTSYEQYF. The CDR3 DNA follows: TGTGCCAGCAGCGGGACTACATCCTACGAGCAGTACTTC. The chain recombines TRBV6-1 with TRBJ2-7; 7 nucleotides align to TRBD2. V dropped 6 bases and J dropped 1; count of bases not matched to a gene: 3. The germline CDR1 and CDR2 sequences are MNHNS and SASEGT. The CDR3 has 13 amino acids.

This clonotype occurred many times. The J gene is TRBJ2-3, the V gene TRBV15, with D tentatively TRBD1 or TRBD2 (5 bases each). Per the germline V gene, CDR1 is LNHNV and CDR2 is YYDKDF (reference sequence). This CDR3 comprises 15 residues. Trimming stripped 8 bases from V and 2 bases from J, with 17 bases between. Here the CDR3 reads CATSVLGVTTDTQYF. CDR3 nucleotide sequence: TGTGCCACCTCAGTCTTGGGGGTGACCACAGATACGCAGTATTTT.